This entry features one T cell receptor beta chain sequence. Its antigen is unknown. This specimen comes from a study of cytomegalovirus exposure and HLA in healthy donors. Points from the study as a whole: Trimming of TCR beta V- and J-genes showed a link, identified in a later analysis, to a missense DCLRE1C variant. In an earlier analysis, most TCR beta V segments were productive about 90% or about 30% of the time.

Germline CDR1 SGDLS, CDR2 YYNGEE. V lost 4 bases, J lost 5 bases, and 21 bases lay in between. The CDR3 is made up of 16 amino acids. The PCR made use of 60 Vbeta and 13 Jbeta primers. In the original processing: Later reanalysis found around 74 million unique TCR beta chains, some 10 million of them shared. Data came from immunoSEQ multiplex PCR; TCRdb stores just in-frame clones and leaves some out. V, J and clone size are those of that table, while D and trimming were read from the DNA. The data contain 80,000 or so clones, roughly 69% of them seen just once; the ten biggest clones take up 5.5% to 8%.

Sequencing used PBMCs. J is TRBJ2-5 and V is TRBV9; possibly TRBD1 for D (5 bases). This sequence originates from a woman aged 50 to 60 in good health and CMV-seropositive. This chain's CDR3 is CASSPLPQRKGETQYF. DNA for the CDR3: TGTGCCAGCAGCCCCCTACCCCAGCGTAAGGGGGAGACCCAGTACTTC.